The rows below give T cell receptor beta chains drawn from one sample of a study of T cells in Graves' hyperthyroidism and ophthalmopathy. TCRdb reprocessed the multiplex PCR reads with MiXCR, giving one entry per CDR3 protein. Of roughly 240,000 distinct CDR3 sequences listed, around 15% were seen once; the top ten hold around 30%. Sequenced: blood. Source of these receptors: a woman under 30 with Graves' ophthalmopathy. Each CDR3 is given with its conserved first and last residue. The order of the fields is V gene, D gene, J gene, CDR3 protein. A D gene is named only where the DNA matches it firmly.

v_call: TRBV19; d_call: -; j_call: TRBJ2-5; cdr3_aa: CASSIGKETQYF
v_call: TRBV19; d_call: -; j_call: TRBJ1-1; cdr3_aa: CASTKPGLNTEAFF
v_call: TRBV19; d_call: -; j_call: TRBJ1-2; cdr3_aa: CASSIATTLNYGYTF
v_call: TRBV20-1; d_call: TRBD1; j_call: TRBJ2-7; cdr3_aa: CSARQGNKGEQYF
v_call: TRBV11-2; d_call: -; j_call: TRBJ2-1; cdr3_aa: CASSFDRSNEQFF
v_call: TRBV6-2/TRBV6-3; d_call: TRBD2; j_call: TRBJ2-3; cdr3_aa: CASSHGTSGDTQYF
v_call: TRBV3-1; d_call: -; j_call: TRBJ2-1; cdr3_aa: CASSQNMQEQFF
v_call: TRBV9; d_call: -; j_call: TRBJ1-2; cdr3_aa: CASSVEGKGTPYGYTF
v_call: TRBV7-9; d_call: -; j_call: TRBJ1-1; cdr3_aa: CASSSGMGVNTEAFF
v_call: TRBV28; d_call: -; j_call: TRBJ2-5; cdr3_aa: CASSLMGNLQETQYF
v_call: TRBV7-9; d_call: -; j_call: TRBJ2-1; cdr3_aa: CASSLVSGSYNEQFF
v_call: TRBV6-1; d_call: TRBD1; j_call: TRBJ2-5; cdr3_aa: CASSPSGTGASKTQYF
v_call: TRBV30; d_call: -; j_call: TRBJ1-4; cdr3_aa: CAWSSYEGTATNEKLFF
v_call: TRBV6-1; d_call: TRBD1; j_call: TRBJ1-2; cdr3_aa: CAIRDRDDTF
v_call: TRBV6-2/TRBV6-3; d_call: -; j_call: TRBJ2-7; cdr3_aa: CASSPRDPYEQYF
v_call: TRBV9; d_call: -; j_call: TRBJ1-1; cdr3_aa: CASSVGAGQVEKAFF
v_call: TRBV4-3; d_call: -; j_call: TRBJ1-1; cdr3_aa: CASSQVKGTQAFF
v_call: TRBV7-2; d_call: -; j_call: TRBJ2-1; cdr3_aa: CASSLERGYNEQFF
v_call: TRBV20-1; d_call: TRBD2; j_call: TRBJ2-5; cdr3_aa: CSARGGSGGQETQYF
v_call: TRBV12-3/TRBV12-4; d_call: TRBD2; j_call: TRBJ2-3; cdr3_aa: CASAGGMDTQYF
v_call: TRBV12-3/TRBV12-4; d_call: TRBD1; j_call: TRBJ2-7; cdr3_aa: CASEGASYEQYF
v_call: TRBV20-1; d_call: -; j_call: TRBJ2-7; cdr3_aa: CSARDGYEQYF
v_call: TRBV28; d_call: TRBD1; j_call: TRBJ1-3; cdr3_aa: CASTGQGRHTIYF
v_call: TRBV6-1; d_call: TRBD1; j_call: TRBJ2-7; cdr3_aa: CASRTGTYEQYF
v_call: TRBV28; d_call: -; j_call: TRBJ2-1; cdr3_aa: CASSARDRAYDEQFF
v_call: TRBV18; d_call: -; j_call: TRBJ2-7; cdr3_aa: CASSQVDTTGEQYF
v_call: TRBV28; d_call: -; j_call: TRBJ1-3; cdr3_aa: CASSLAPWGALDTIYF
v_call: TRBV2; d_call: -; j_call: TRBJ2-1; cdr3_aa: CASSEEGGNYNEQFF
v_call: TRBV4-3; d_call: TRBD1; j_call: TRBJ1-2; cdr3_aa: CASSQDGTAGYTF
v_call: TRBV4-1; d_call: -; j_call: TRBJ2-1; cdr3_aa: CASSQYGVTGYNEQFF
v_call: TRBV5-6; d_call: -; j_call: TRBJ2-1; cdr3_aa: CASSLGQGRHNEQFF
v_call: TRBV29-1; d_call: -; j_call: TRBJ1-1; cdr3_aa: CSVTSGMGGTEAFF
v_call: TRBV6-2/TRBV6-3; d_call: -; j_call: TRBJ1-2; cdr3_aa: CASSYVGPLSGGYTF
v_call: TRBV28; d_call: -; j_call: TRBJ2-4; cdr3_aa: CASSLYVMGASKNIQYF
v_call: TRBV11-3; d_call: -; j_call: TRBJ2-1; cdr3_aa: CASSGRTTLLSYNEQFF
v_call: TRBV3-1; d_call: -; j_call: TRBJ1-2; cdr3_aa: CASSHGQYYGYTF
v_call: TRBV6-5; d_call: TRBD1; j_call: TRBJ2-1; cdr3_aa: CASSYPGQGSYNEQFF
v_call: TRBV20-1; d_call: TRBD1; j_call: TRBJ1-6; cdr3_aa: CSAHSGTANSPLHF
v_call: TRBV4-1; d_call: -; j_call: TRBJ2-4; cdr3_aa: CASSQGHQNIQYF
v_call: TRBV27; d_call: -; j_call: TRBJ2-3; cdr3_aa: CASTFSNTDTQYF
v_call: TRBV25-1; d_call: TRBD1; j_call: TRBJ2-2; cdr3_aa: CASSERDRETGELFF
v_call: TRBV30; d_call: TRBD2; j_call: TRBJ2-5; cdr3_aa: CAWSSGGQETQYF
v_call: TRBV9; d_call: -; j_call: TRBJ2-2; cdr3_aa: CASSVETNTGELFF
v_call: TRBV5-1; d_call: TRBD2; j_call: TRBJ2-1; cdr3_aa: CASSFFSGSTNEQFF
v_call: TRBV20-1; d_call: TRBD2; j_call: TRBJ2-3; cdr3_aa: CSARAGGGLANPDTQYF
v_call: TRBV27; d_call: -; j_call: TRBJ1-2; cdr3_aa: CASSFAANYGYTF
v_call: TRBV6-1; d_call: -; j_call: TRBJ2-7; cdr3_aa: CASSSHGPYEQYF
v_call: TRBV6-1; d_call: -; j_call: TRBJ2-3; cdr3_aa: CASSPVRNPLPDTQYF
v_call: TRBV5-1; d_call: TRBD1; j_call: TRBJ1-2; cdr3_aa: CASTLGQGIHYGYTF
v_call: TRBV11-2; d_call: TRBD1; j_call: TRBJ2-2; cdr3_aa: CASSLTGANTGELFF
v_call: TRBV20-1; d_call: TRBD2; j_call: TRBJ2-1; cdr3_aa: CSAHLAGGYNEQFF
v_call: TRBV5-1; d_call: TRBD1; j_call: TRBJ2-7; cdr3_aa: CASAGTGDSYEQYF
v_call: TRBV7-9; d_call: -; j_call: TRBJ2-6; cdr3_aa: CASSPLAPQSSGANVLTF
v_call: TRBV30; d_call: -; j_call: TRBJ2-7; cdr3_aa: CAWSVLGNSYEQYF